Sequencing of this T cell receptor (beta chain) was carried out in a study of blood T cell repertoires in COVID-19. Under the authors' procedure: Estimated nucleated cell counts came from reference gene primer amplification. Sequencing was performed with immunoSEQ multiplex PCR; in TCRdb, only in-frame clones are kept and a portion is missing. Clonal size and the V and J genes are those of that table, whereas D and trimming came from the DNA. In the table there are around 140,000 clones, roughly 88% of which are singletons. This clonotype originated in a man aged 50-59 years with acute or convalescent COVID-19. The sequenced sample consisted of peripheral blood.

The CDR3: CASSPTGPLVGTEAFF. In DNA form, the CDR3 reads TGCGCCAGCAGCCCAACAGGCCCTCTGGTTGGCACTGAAGCTTTCTTT. The chain couples TRBV5-1 to TRBJ1-1; tentatively, D is TRBD1 (5 bases). Germline CDR1 and CDR2: SGHRS and YFSETQ. Deletions cut 4 bases from V and 4 bases from J, with 20 bases between. The CDR3 loop spans 16 amino acids.